This T cell receptor beta chain was recovered during a study of blood T cell repertoires in COVID-19. Study in general: Acute-phase and convalescent COVID-19 samples originated in the United States, Italy and Spain. Nucleic acid was either cDNA or gDNA, and it came from T cells, B-cell-depleted T cells, or PBMCs.

J lost 4 bases, V lost 8 bases, and 6 bases had no gene match. The germline V gene has CDR1 SNHLY and CDR2 FYNNEI. CDR3 length: 14 residues. Original handling: Nucleated cell counts were estimated from reference gene primer amplification. Generated by immunoSEQ multiplex PCR, the TCRdb table keeps only in-frame clones and is missing some. Clone size and V and J calls were adopted from that table, with D and trimming inferred from the DNA. The sample gives 220,000 or so clones, 80% to 85% of which show up once; roughly 5% is in the top ten. The sample taken for sequencing was peripheral blood. The chain has TRBV2 and TRBJ1-4; 8 nucleotides align to TRBD1. The sequence derives from a woman aged 55-69 years who had recovered from COVID-19. This chain's CDR3 is CASVTTGDNEKLFF. The CDR3 nucleotides read TGTGCCAGCGTTACGACAGGGGATAATGAAAAACTGTTTTTT.